These T cell receptor beta chains were read from a single sample in a study of blood T cell repertoires in COVID-19. Repertoires were generated with immunoSEQ multiplex PCR, while TCRdb's copy carries only in-frame clones and drops some. The table lists some 220,000 clones, roughly 85% of them singletons, with 2% to 3% in the top ten. The sequenced sample consisted of peripheral blood. Source of these receptors: a woman between 65 and 79 years old with COVID-19, enrolled during active disease. Both conserved end residues are part of each CDR3. A D gene is named only where the DNA matches it firmly. The size entry is marked missing in some rows and otherwise reads once, few, many or a size class.

d_call	v_call	j_call	clone_size	cdr3_aa	cdr3_nt
-	TRBV2	TRBJ2-3	-	CASIPPVSDTQYF	TGTGCCAGCATTCCGCCAGTTTCAGATACGCAGTATTTT
TRBD2	TRBV7-3	TRBJ2-2	-	CASSLQTSGNTGELFF	TGTGCCAGCAGCTTACAGACTAGCGGGAACACCGGGGAGCTGTTTTTT
TRBD1	TRBV19	TRBJ2-7	once	CASKRDSSYEQYF	TGTGCCAGTAAAAGGGACAGTTCCTACGAGCAGTACTTC
-	TRBV19	TRBJ1-4	once	CASSISRNEKLFF	TGTGCCAGTAGTATAAGCAGGAATGAAAAACTGTTTTTT
TRBD2	TRBV7-8	TRBJ2-7	-	CASSLVGGPGNEQYF	TGTGCCAGCAGCTTAGTGGGAGGGCCAGGGAACGAGCAGTACTTC
-	TRBV7-8	TRBJ2-7	-	CASSLITAVPYEQYF	TGTGCCAGCAGCTTAATCACCGCGGTTCCCTACGAGCAGTACTTC
-	TRBV12-5	TRBJ1-4	-	CASGRGQNNEKLFF	TGTGCTAGTGGCCGCGGACAGAATAATGAAAAACTGTTTTTT
-	TRBV20-1	TRBJ2-3	-	CSASRTDTQYF	TGCAGTGCTAGCAGGACAGATACGCAGTATTTT
TRBD1	TRBV7-6	TRBJ2-7	-	CASSLLGTGHDEQYF	TGTGCCAGCAGCTTATTAGGGACAGGGCACGACGAGCAGTACTTC
-	TRBV7-8	TRBJ1-1	-	CASSLQGREAFF	TGTGCCAGCAGCCTACAGGGTCGCGAGGCTTTCTTT
-	TRBV6-1	TRBJ1-6	-	CASSEAWTPNSPLHF	TGTGCCAGCAGTGAAGCGTGGACACCTAATTCACCCCTCCACTTT
-	TRBV7-2	TRBJ2-5	-	CASSPQDPGIETQYF	TGTGCCAGCAGCCCCCAAGATCCGGGGATAGAGACCCAGTACTTC
-	TRBV7-8	TRBJ2-7	-	CASSLGAGLYEQYF	TGTGCCAGCAGCTTAGGGGCAGGGCTATACGAGCAGTACTTC
-	TRBV6-5	TRBJ1-5	-	CASSWTSPSNQPQHF	TGTGCCAGCAGTTGGACATCCCCGAGCAATCAGCCCCAGCATTTT
-	TRBV4-2	TRBJ2-5	-	CASSLTGANQETQYF	TGTGCCAGCAGCCTTACGGGAGCAAACCAAGAGACCCAGTACTTC
-	TRBV27	TRBJ1-6	-	CASSYRRQDNSPLHF	TGTGCCAGCAGTTACCGCAGGCAGGATAATTCACCCCTCCACTTT
-	TRBV19	TRBJ2-1	-	CASSMGQGGDEQFF	TGTGCCAGTAGTATGGGCCAGGGGGGCGATGAGCAGTTCTTC
TRBD2	TRBV4-2	TRBJ2-2	-	CASRLAGGSDTGELFF	TGTGCCAGCAGACTAGCGGGGGGGTCGGACACCGGGGAGCTGTTTTTT
-	TRBV19	TRBJ1-2	-	CASTQARGNYGYTF	TGTGCCAGTACCCAGGCTCGGGGAAACTATGGCTACACCTTC
-	TRBV12-3/TRBV12-4	TRBJ1-2	-	CASSLGGVDGYTF	TGTGCCAGCAGTTTGGGAGGGGTCGATGGCTACACCTTC
-	TRBV2	TRBJ2-2	once	CAGNRGGANTGELFF	TGTGCCGGCAACAGGGGGGGTGCGAACACCGGGGAGCTGTTTTTT
-	TRBV24-1	TRBJ1-1	few	CATSDVMNTEAFF	TGTGCCACCAGTGATGTTATGAACACTGAAGCTTTCTTT
TRBD2	TRBV3-1/TRBV3-2	TRBJ2-3	-	CASSHGGRGYTQYF	TGTGCCAGCAGCCACGGCGGGAGGGGATATACGCAGTATTTT
-	TRBV4-1	TRBJ1-4	once	CASSQRRGTATNEKLFF	TGCGCCAGCAGCCAGAGAAGGGGCACGGCAACTAATGAAAAACTGTTTTTT
TRBD1	TRBV6-5	TRBJ2-7	-	CASSPGQGGYEQYF	TGTGCCAGCAGTCCTGGACAGGGAGGCTACGAGCAGTACTTC
TRBD2	TRBV19	TRBJ2-1	-	CASSPRGASGRRNEQFF	TGTGCCAGTAGTCCGCGGGGGGCTAGCGGGAGAAGGAATGAGCAGTTCTTC
-	TRBV29-1	TRBJ2-7	-	CSVEHRGGEQYF	TGCAGCGTTGAACACAGGGGAGGCGAGCAGTACTTC
-	TRBV5-1	TRBJ1-1	-	CASSSGTMNTEAFF	TGCGCCAGCAGCTCGGGAACCATGAACACTGAAGCTTTCTTT
-	TRBV12-3/TRBV12-4	TRBJ1-5	-	CASSPQGGQPQHF	TGTGCCAGCAGTCCCCAGGGAGGTCAGCCCCAGCATTTT
-	TRBV5-6	TRBJ1-6	-	CASSVGQIKDNSPLHF	TGTGCCAGCAGCGTCGGACAGATCAAGGATAATTCACCCCTCCACTTT
-	TRBV5-1	TRBJ1-5	-	CASRVQGIQPQHF	TGCGCCAGCAGAGTCCAGGGGATTCAGCCCCAGCATTTT
-	TRBV7-8	TRBJ1-1	-	CASSLGGGWTEAFF	TGTGCCAGCAGCCTCGGGGGAGGGTGGACTGAAGCTTTCTTT
-	TRBV19	TRBJ2-7	once	CASSQQGSLAEQYF	TGTGCCAGTAGTCAACAGGGCTCCCTCGCCGAGCAGTACTTC
TRBD1	TRBV2	TRBJ2-5	-	CASSRDRGTGETQYF	TGTGCCAGCAGTCGGGACAGGGGAACGGGGGAGACCCAGTACTTC
-	TRBV7-2	TRBJ1-5	once	CASSTDAGANQPQHF	TGTGCCAGCAGCACGGACGCAGGGGCCAATCAGCCCCAGCATTTT
-	TRBV24-1	TRBJ2-1	-	CATSDLRDSNEQFF	TGTGCCACCAGTGATCTCCGGGACTCGAATGAGCAGTTCTTC
TRBD2	TRBV5-4	TRBJ2-3	-	CASRPGQERGTGDTQYF	TGTGCCAGCAGACCTGGTCAGGAGCGGGGGACCGGGGATACGCAGTATTTT
-	TRBV4-2	TRBJ1-5	-	CASSQDSGDGNQPQHF	TGTGCCAGCAGCCAAGATTCAGGGGATGGCAATCAGCCCCAGCATTTT
TRBD1	TRBV30	TRBJ1-3	-	CAWSLQGDTIYF	TGTGCCTGGAGTTTACAGGGGGACACCATATATTTT
-	TRBV19	TRBJ2-3	-	CASRWGHQTDTQYF	TGTGCCAGCCGCTGGGGCCACCAGACAGATACGCAGTATTTT
TRBD2	TRBV6-5	TRBJ2-7	-	CASTSGSYEQYF	TGTGCCAGCACTAGCGGGAGTTACGAGCAGTACTTC
-	TRBV5-4	TRBJ1-2	-	CASSLMGGIYGYTF	TGTGCCAGCAGCTTAATGGGAGGGATCTATGGCTACACCTTC
-	TRBV5-4	TRBJ2-5	once	CASSLGAGYREETQYF	TGTGCCAGCAGCTTGGGGGCGGGGTACCGGGAGGAGACCCAGTACTTC
TRBD1	TRBV19	TRBJ2-1	few	CASSIARGPYNEQFF	TGTGCCAGTAGTATAGCCAGGGGGCCCTACAATGAGCAGTTCTTC
-	TRBV4-1	TRBJ2-5	-	CASSQNRPGNQETQYF	TGCGCCAGCAGCCAAAATCGTCCAGGGAACCAAGAGACCCAGTACTTC
-	TRBV6-6	TRBJ1-5	-	CASSYPGLGNQPQHF	TGTGCCAGCAGTTACCCAGGGCTCGGCAATCAGCCCCAGCATTTT
-	TRBV27	TRBJ2-1	-	CASSLLQGYEQFF	TGTGCCAGCAGTTTGTTACAGGGCTATGAGCAGTTCTTC
-	TRBV14	TRBJ1-6	-	CASSQLGTAGSPLHF	TGTGCCAGCAGCCAGCTCGGGACGGCGGGGTCACCCCTCCACTTT
TRBD1	TRBV2	TRBJ2-1	-	CASRRDRVQYNEQFF	TGTGCCAGCAGGCGGGACAGGGTGCAGTACAATGAGCAGTTCTTC
TRBD1	TRBV24-1	TRBJ1-2	-	CATSDWGQGANRGYTF	TGTGCCACCAGTGATTGGGGACAGGGGGCAAACCGGGGCTACACCTTC
-	TRBV5-5	TRBJ1-1	-	CASSFILPGMNTEAFF	TGTGCCAGCAGCTTTATTCTCCCGGGGATGAACACTGAAGCTTTCTTT
-	TRBV7-2	TRBJ1-2	-	CASSLGTNYGYTF	TGTGCCAGCAGCTTAGGGACAAACTATGGCTACACCTTC
-	TRBV4-3	TRBJ1-1	-	CASSHGEDTEAFF	TGCGCCAGCAGCCACGGGGAGGACACTGAAGCTTTCTTT
TRBD2	TRBV7-2	TRBJ2-3	-	CASSPGLAGAGSTDTQYF	TGTGCCAGCAGCCCCGGACTAGCGGGGGCCGGGAGCACAGATACGCAGTATTTT
TRBD1	TRBV5-1	TRBJ1-4	-	CASSQSPQGVNEKLFF	TGCGCCAGCAGCCAAAGCCCTCAGGGGGTGAATGAAAAACTGTTTTTT
-	TRBV30	TRBJ1-1	once	CAWKFSANTEAFF	TGTGCCTGGAAGTTCAGTGCGAACACTGAAGCTTTCTTT
-	TRBV6-2/TRBV6-3	TRBJ2-7	-	CASNPAGLASYEQYF	TGTGCCAGCAACCCGGCGGGACTCGCCTCCTACGAGCAGTACTTC